This TCR beta chain was identified during a study of post-analysis software for immune sequencing data. The table lists this clonotype with a few counts. Its antigen is currently unknown. Study conclusions and caveats: About five TRBV segments (TRBV5-6, TRBV5-1 and TRBV20-1 among them) occurred more frequently in patients than in controls.

Unique molecular identifiers were carried by the TCR beta cDNA libraries. TCRdb redid the calling of the PCR reads with MiXCR, one entry per CDR3 protein. This sample has 800,000 to 950,000 distinct CDR3 sequences, with approximately 53% found just once. CDR3 length equals 16 residues. Germline assignment: CDR1 SGHDT and CDR2 YYEEEE. V was trimmed by 0 bases and J by 5 bases, leaving 15 bases between them. The chain combines TRBV5-6 with TRBJ2-1; no clear D. Sample: blood. This receptor was obtained from a girl aged 10-17 years with multiple sclerosis. DNA for the CDR3: TGTGCCAGCAGCTTGGACGTGGGTCCTGTACACAATGAGCAGTTCTTC. Residues: CASSLDVGPVHNEQFF.